The 26 T cell receptor beta chains reported below all come from one sample, sequenced in a study of T cells expressing NK-cell markers. From its re-call of the 5' RACE reads, TCRdb lists each CDR3 protein once, without DNA. The ten top clones account for under 4.5%, within a sample of 500,000 or so distinct CDR3 sequences. Sequencing was performed on blood T cells: a sorted CD56 or NKG2C T cell subset, CD4+ or CD8+ T cells, or bulk PBMC T cells (not recorded which). These receptors were taken from a man aged 18 to 29 in good health.

V usage is TRBV20-1 and J usage is TRBJ2-3; TCRdb names TRBD2, which stays unverified in the absence of DNA. The CDR3 totals 15 residues. The germline V gene has CDR1 DFQATT and CDR2 SNEGSKA (reference sequence). The CDR3 here is CSARMRREPEDTQYF.

The V and J genes are TRBV28 and TRBJ2-7; TCRdb lists TRBD1, though no DNA is available to test this call. The CDR3 length is 14 residues. CDR1 MDHEN and CDR2 SYDVKM come from the germline V gene. The CDR3 loop is CASSPPGQRYEQYF. Filled out from reference TRBV28 and TRBJ2-7, the complete variable domain reads DVKVTQSSRYLVKRTGEKVFLECVQDMDHENMFWYRQDPGLGLRLIYFSYDVKMKEKGDIPEGYSVSREKKERFSLILESASTNQTSMYLCASSPPGQRYEQYFGPGTRLTVT.

This chain connects TRBV20-1 to TRBJ2-1; TCRdb outputs TRBD1, but without DNA this stays unchecked. The germline gives CDR1 DFQATT, CDR2 SNEGSKA (reference sequence). The CDR3 has 13 residues. The chain's CDR3 is CSAPGQGVGEQFF.

The chain joins TRBV6-2 or TRBV6-3 to TRBJ2-5; absent DNA, TCRdb's TRBD2 call cannot be checked. The CDR3 contains 15 residues. Germline V lookup: CDR1 MNHEY, CDR2 SVGEGT. CDR3 sequence reads: CASSYGPGRQETQYF.

The chain is built from TRBV6-2 or TRBV6-3 and TRBJ2-2; checking the TCRdb D call of TRBD1 is not possible without DNA. CDR1 and CDR2 (germline): MNHEY, SVGEGT. There are 15 residues in the CDR3. Here the CDR3 reads CASSYSARDTGELFF.

This chain's CDR3 is CASSPPPGQGRNYGYTF. The chain joins TRBV5-1 to TRBJ1-2; TCRdb's D call, TRBD1, is unchecked because there is no DNA. Germline CDR1 and CDR2: SGHRS and YFSETQ. The CDR3 length is 17 residues.

The chain joins TRBV15 to TRBJ1-5. Looked up from germline, CDR1 is LNHNV and CDR2 is YYDKDF (reference sequence). The CDR3 length is 16 residues. The CDR3 protein is CATSRGVRENNQPQHF.

The chain is built from TRBV4-3 and TRBJ2-1; the TCRdb D gene call, TRBD1, has no DNA to confirm it. The CDR3 spans 13 residues. Germline-derived CDR1 and CDR2 are LGHNA and YSLEER. CDR3 in amino acids: CASSQGPPGEQFF.

The genes are TRBV24-1 and TRBJ1-1; TCRdb proposes TRBD1, but this gene call is untestable without DNA. Looked up from germline, CDR1 is KGHDR and CDR2 is SFDVKD. This CDR3 contains 13 residues. The CDR3 reads CATSDSPGTEAFF.

The chain is built from TRBV5-1 and TRBJ2-5; TCRdb designates TRBD1, a call that cannot be tested without DNA. Germline V CDR1 and CDR2: SGHRS, YFSETQ. The CDR3 runs 16 residues. This CDR3 reads CASSLQSLQAQETQYF. The entire variable domain, with the rest obtained from reference TRBV5-1 and TRBJ2-5, is as follows: KAGVTQTPRYLIKTRGQQVTLSCSPISGHRSVSWYQQTPGQGLQFLFEYFSETQRNKGNFPGRFSGRQFSNSRSEMNVSTLELGDSALYLCASSLQSLQAQETQYFGPGTRLLVL.

This chain connects TRBV10-3 to TRBJ2-3; the D call of TRBD1 rests on TCRdb alone, since no DNA is present to check it. The germline V gene has CDR1 ENHRY and CDR2 SYGVKD. This CDR3 contains 16 residues. CDR3 sequence reads: CAISVPGVVGTDTQYF.

V gene TRBV7-2 combines with J gene TRBJ2-1; the TRBD1 assignment by TCRdb is unverifiable without DNA. CDR1 is SGHTA and CDR2 is FQGNSA in the germline V gene. CDR3 length: 15 residues. This CDR3 reads CASSFGQGPYNEQFF.

The chain employs TRBV24-1 and TRBJ2-5; the D call from TCRdb, TRBD1, cannot be confirmed without DNA. The CDR3 covers 13 residues. Per germline, CDR1 KGHDR and CDR2 SFDVKD. Here the CDR3 reads CATSPGSQETQYF.

The rearrangement links TRBV20-1 to TRBJ2-7; TCRdb designates TRBD2, a call that cannot be tested without DNA. The germline gives CDR1 DFQATT, CDR2 SNEGSKA (reference sequence). There are 16 residues in the CDR3. The CDR3 is CSATNPVGPSSYEQYF.

V and J are TRBV11-2 and TRBJ2-3; TCRdb picks TRBD1, but there is no DNA to check that call. CDR1 and CDR2 (germline): SGHAT, FQNNGV. This CDR3 region has 15 residues. This CDR3 reads CASSGGQASTDTQYF.

The chain uses TRBV6-1 and TRBJ1-4; no DNA is available, so the TRBD1 call from TCRdb remains unchecked. The CDR3 is 17 residues long. Germline V gene sequence: CDR1 MNHNS, CDR2 SASEGT. The CDR3 spells CASSGTGALATNEKLFF.

The CDR3 here is CASSPASGRLHNEQFF. The rearrangement uses TRBV2 and TRBJ2-1; TCRdb names TRBD2, which stays unverified in the absence of DNA. This CDR3 contains 16 residues. Germline CDR1 is SNHLY and CDR2 is FYNNEI.

This chain connects TRBV5-1 to TRBJ2-1; the D call of TRBD2 rests on TCRdb alone, since no DNA is present to check it. Germline V lookup: CDR1 SGHRS, CDR2 YFSETQ. The CDR3 has 18 amino acids. CDR3 sequence: CASSLAGLWDSSYNEQFF. Based on the CDR3 plus reference TRBV5-1 and TRBJ2-1, the full variable domain is KAGVTQTPRYLIKTRGQQVTLSCSPISGHRSVSWYQQTPGQGLQFLFEYFSETQRNKGNFPGRFSGRQFSNSRSEMNVSTLELGDSALYLCASSLAGLWDSSYNEQFFGPGTRLTVL.

The rearrangement joins TRBV29-1 to TRBJ2-1; no DNA is available, so the TRBD1 call from TCRdb remains unchecked. This CDR3 comprises 11 residues. Germline V CDR1 and CDR2: SQVTM, ANQGSEA. The CDR3 here is CSVDPPVEQFF.

The V call is TRBV12-3 or TRBV12-4, the J call TRBJ1-2; TCRdb selects TRBD1, and the lack of DNA leaves this call unchecked. This CDR3 is 15 amino acids long. The CDR3 sequence: CASRGTGRPDYGYTF.

The rearrangement uses TRBV12-3 or TRBV12-4 and TRBJ2-3; the D call of TRBD1 rests on TCRdb alone, since no DNA is present to check it. The CDR3 is 17 residues long. CDR3 region: CASSFFLGGRVGDTQYF.

The chain employs TRBV20-1 and TRBJ2-5; TCRdb's D call, TRBD1, is unchecked because there is no DNA. Germline CDR1 DFQATT, CDR2 SNEGSKA (reference sequence). The CDR3 is 16 amino acids. CDR3 sequence reads: CSARDPAGAHAETQYF.

This chain links TRBV12-3 or TRBV12-4 with TRBJ2-1; TCRdb reports TRBD2, a call that lacks DNA to check it against. There are 14 residues in the CDR3. The chain's CDR3 is CASSRTSGRVEQFF.

V is TRBV28 and J is TRBJ1-1; TCRdb's D call, TRBD1, is unchecked because there is no DNA. The CDR3 is 15 residues long. CDR1 is MDHEN and CDR2 is SYDVKM in the germline V gene. The chain's CDR3 is CASSRQGTENTEAFF.

The chain employs TRBV12-3 or TRBV12-4 and TRBJ2-1; the D gene TCRdb calls, TRBD2, cannot be checked with no DNA. The CDR3 runs to 16 residues. The CDR3 loop is CASSLFMGGAFNEQFF.

This chain joins TRBV20-1 and TRBJ1-6; TCRdb picks TRBD1, but there is no DNA to check that call. This CDR3 region has 16 residues. The germline CDR1 and CDR2 sequences are DFQATT and SNEGSKA (reference sequence). The CDR3 sequence: CSATRQGGSYNSPLHF.